These 14 T cell receptor beta chains originate from one sample sequenced in a study of cytomegalovirus exposure and HLA in healthy donors. Repertoires were generated with immunoSEQ multiplex PCR, while TCRdb's copy carries only in-frame clones and drops some. This sample has approximately 200,000 clones, with around 90% found just once. The specimen was PBMCs. These receptors were collected from a young woman in good health and CMV-seronegative.

The chain employs TRBV9 and TRBJ2-7, with D uncertain. Trimming removed 6 bases at V and 3 bases at J, with 7 bases between. This CDR3 spans 11 amino acids. Germline assignment: CDR1 SGDLS and CDR2 YYNGEE. In DNA, the CDR3 is TGTGCCAGCAATCTGTACTACGAGCAGTACTTC. As protein: CASNLYYEQYF.

The V call is TRBV27, the J call TRBJ1-1; 9 nucleotides agree with TRBD1. V lost 5 bases and J lost 3; bases outside the gene matches: 16. This CDR3 is built from 18 residues. Germline V gene sequence: CDR1 MNHEY, CDR2 SMNVEV (reference sequence). Here the CDR3 reads CASSKRKGTGLKDTEAFF. The CDR3 coding sequence is TGTGCCAGCAGTAAAAGAAAAGGGACAGGGCTTAAGGACACTGAAGCTTTCTTT.

The V call is TRBV27, the J call TRBJ1-1, with 8 bases aligning to TRBD1. The CDR3 length is 14 residues. Germline values: CDR1 MNHEY, CDR2 SMNVEV (reference sequence). The trim removed 6 bases at V and 4 bases at J, leaving 7 bases unmatched. CDR3 nucleotide sequence: TGTGCCAGCAGCTGGGACACAGGGGGCACTGAAGCTTTCTTT. It translates to CASSWDTGGTEAFF.

The chain links TRBV7-6 to TRBJ1-3; D is unclear. Germline-derived CDR1 and CDR2 are SGHVS and FNYEAQ. Trimming pared 5 bases from V and 0 bases from J, leaving 14 bases between. The CDR3 has 16 amino acids. This chain's CDR3 is CASSLELRGSGNTIYF. The CDR3 nucleotides read TGTGCCAGCAGCCTAGAATTACGGGGCTCTGGAAACACCATATATTTT. Looking up the rest from reference TRBV7-6 and TRBJ1-3 gives the full variable domain: GAGVSQSPRYKVTKRGQDVALRCDPISGHVSLYWYRQALGQGPEFLTYFNYEAQQDKSGLPNDRFSAERPEGSISTLTIQRTEQRDSAMYRCASSLELRGSGNTIYFGEGSWLTVV.

The chain joins TRBV28 to TRBJ1-2; D is unclear. The V end was cut by 6 bases, the J end by 2 bases, with 13 bases between. Germline V gives CDR1 MDHEN, CDR2 SYDVKM. The CDR3 sequence is 14 residues long. CDR3 sequence (DNA): TGTGCCAGCAGAAACCCAGGCAGCAACTATGGCTACACCTTC. It translates to CASRNPGSNYGYTF.

The CDR3 region has the DNA TGTGCCAGCAGCTCAGGGTTTGACAGAGCGAACACTGAAGCTTTCTTT. The encoded protein is CASSSGFDRANTEAFF. This chain connects TRBV11-2 to TRBJ1-1, with D possibly matching TRBD1 (5 bases). The germline V gene encodes CDR1 SGHAT and CDR2 FQNNGV. This CDR3 comprises 16 residues. V was shortened by 4 bases and J by 1 base, with 16 bases between the two germline ends. The complete variable domain, with remaining parts taken from reference TRBV11-2 and TRBJ1-1, reads EAGVAQSPRYKIIEKRQSVAFWCNPISGHATLYWYQQILGQGPKLLIQFQNNGVVDDSQLPKDRFSAERLKGVDSTLKIQPAKLEDSAVYLCASSSGFDRANTEAFFGQGTRLTVV.

The chain uses TRBV29-1 and TRBJ2-1; D may be TRBD2 (6 bases). Trimming removed 2 bases from V and 4 bases from J, with 15 bases in between. This CDR3 is 15 amino acids long. Germline V gene sequence: CDR1 SQVTM, CDR2 ANQGSEA. As DNA, the CDR3 is TGCAGCGTTGAATTCGCGGGGAAGGGATACAATGAGCAGTTCTTC. Translating it yields CSVEFAGKGYNEQFF.

The chain uses TRBV4-1 and TRBJ1-5, with D possibly TRBD1 on 6 matching bases. Trimming cost V 1 base and J 7 bases, with 11 bases left between them. Germline V gene data show CDR1 as MGHRA and CDR2 as YSYEKL. CDR3 size: 14 residues. The CDR3 loop is CASSQVDRLQPQHF. The CDR3 region has the DNA TGCGCCAGCAGCCAAGTTGACAGGTTGCAGCCCCAGCATTTT.

This chain joins TRBV2 and TRBJ1-2; TRBD1 agrees at 9 bases. The CDR3 runs 14 residues. Unmatched junction bases numbered 6, after V lost 5 bases and J lost 5 bases. CDR1 and CDR2 from the germline V gene are SNHLY and FYNNEI. The CDR3 is CASSSRTGEYGYTF. The CDR3 nucleotides are TGTGCCAGCAGTTCGCGGACAGGGGAATATGGCTACACCTTC. Full variable domain (outside the CDR3, taken from reference TRBV2 and TRBJ1-2): EPEVTQTPSHQVTQMGQEVILRCVPISNHLYFYWYRQILGQKVEFLVSFYNNEISEKSEIFDDQFSVERPDGSNFTLKIRSTKLEDSAMYFCASSSRTGEYGYTFGSGTRLTVV.

This chain uses TRBV30 with TRBJ1-3; TRBD1 is a possible D gene (6 bases). CDR3 size: 15 residues. Germline CDR1 reads GTSNPN; CDR2 reads SVGIG (reference sequence). The V end was cut by 3 bases, the J end by 0 bases, with 12 bases between. CDR3 loop: CAWRTNRVSGNTIYF. CDR3 nucleotides: TGTGCCTGGAGGACTAACAGGGTCTCTGGAAACACCATATATTTT.

This clone occurred once. The J gene is TRBJ1-4, the V gene TRBV7-8; tentative D call: TRBD1 (6 bases). Germline V gene data show CDR1 as SGHVS and CDR2 as FQNEAQ. The CDR3 is 19 amino acids. V was cut by 2 bases and J by 6 bases, with 25 bases left in between. Here the CDR3 reads CASSLTTSPYRVEDEKLFF. CDR3 sequence (DNA): TGTGCCAGCAGCTTAACGACATCCCCCTACAGGGTTGAAGATGAAAAACTGTTTTTT.

The rearrangement joins TRBV28 to TRBJ1-5; no reliable D call. Germline V lookup: CDR1 MDHEN, CDR2 SYDVKM. This CDR3 is built from 14 residues. The V and J ends lost 5 bases and 4 bases respectively, with 12 bases between them. The CDR3 sequence: CASSPNDLNQPQHF. The CDR3 coding sequence is TGTGCCAGCAGTCCTAACGATCTAAATCAGCCCCAGCATTTT.

The genes are TRBV28 and TRBJ2-1, with TRBD2 identical over 7 bases. The ends lost 4 bases at V and 0 bases at J; junction bases unmatched: 15. Germline CDR1 MDHEN, CDR2 SYDVKM. The CDR3 spans 19 residues. Written as DNA, the CDR3 is TGTGCCAGCAGTTCCCGAAGCGGGATTGAATTTAACTCCTACAATGAGCAGTTCTTC. It specifies CASSSRSGIEFNSYNEQFF.

This clone has more than one count but fewer than ten. The chain recombines TRBV28 with TRBJ1-1; 7 bases fit TRBD1. With V trimmed by 5 bases and J by 11 bases, 11 bases remained unmatched. The CDR3 is 13 residues long. CDR1 and CDR2 from the germline V gene are MDHEN and SYDVKM. In DNA, the CDR3 is TGTGCCAGCAGTCAAGGACAGGAAAGAAGGGCTTTCTTT. It is translated as CASSQGQERRAFF. The full variable domain, its missing parts supplied by reference TRBV28 and TRBJ1-1, is DVKVTQSSRYLVKRTGEKVFLECVQDMDHENMFWYRQDPGLGLRLIYFSYDVKMKEKGDIPEGYSVSREKKERFSLILESASTNQTSMYLCASSQGQERRAFFGQGTRLTVV.